This T cell receptor (beta chain) was captured by sequencing in a study of beta chain features in type 1 diabetes. The isolated RNA, all of it, was reverse transcribed, so expressed TCRB transcripts were what got sequenced. Assay used: immunoSEQ multiplex PCR; TCRdb lists only in-frame clones, some missing. The sample has tens of thousands of clones, approximately 70% seen once; the top ten hold less than 2%. Broader study findings: Shortening of TCRB CDR3s, moderate but significant, appeared in all four CD4+ subsets of Type 1 diabetes patients. A closer apparent resemblance between naive, central memory and Treg TCRB repertoires was seen in patients than in healthy donors.

As concerns this clone: Its antigen is unknown.

This CDR3 has 13 residues. The germline V gene has CDR1 SGHAT and CDR2 FQNNGV. Trimming pared 5 bases from V and 4 bases from J, leaving 9 bases between. The chain joins TRBV11-2 to TRBJ2-1, with TRBD2 as a possible D gene (5 bases). Sequencing was done on a sample of Tregs from blood. This sequence originates from a man aged 30-40 years with type 1 diabetes. Some clones in this sample may be carry-over from other donors' samples. The CDR3 region is CASSPDFYNEQFF. The CDR3 nucleotides are TGTGCCAGCAGCCCGGACTTTTACAATGAGCAGTTCTTC. The full variable domain, with the rest looked up from reference TRBV11-2 and TRBJ2-1, is EAGVAQSPRYKIIEKRQSVAFWCNPISGHATLYWYQQILGQGPKLLIQFQNNGVVDDSQLPKDRFSAERLKGVDSTLKIQPAKLEDSAVYLCASSPDFYNEQFFGPGTRLTVL.